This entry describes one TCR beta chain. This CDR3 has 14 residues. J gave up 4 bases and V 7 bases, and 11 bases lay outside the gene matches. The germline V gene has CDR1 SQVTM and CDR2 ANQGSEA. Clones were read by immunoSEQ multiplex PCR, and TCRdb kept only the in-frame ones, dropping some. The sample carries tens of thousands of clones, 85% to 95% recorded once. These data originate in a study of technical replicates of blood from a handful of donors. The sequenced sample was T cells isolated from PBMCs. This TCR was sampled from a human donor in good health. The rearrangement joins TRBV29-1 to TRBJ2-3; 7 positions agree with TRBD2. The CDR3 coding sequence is TGCAGCGGCGATAGTGCTAGCGGCGCAGATACGCAGTATTTT. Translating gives CSGDSASGADTQYF.